The 6 T cell receptor beta chains in this list originate from one sample, sequenced in a study of beta chain features in type 1 diabetes. Study-wide points: Within each of all four CD4+ subsets, Type 1 diabetes patients had TCRB CDR3s that were moderately but significantly shorter.

Investigators reverse transcribed all isolated RNA, so they sequenced expressed TCRB transcripts. Profiling relied on immunoSEQ multiplex PCR, and the TCRdb table lists in-frame clones only, not all of them. The sample shows about 260,000 clones, roughly a quarter of them seen only once. Their specific antigens are unknown. The source material was naive CD4+ T cells from blood. The source of these receptors is a woman aged 25-40 years with type 1 diabetes.

The J gene is TRBJ1-2, the V gene TRBV6-6; the D is unclear. The V gene lost 8 bases and the J gene lost 6 bases, with 16 bases spanning the gap. From germline, CDR1 is MNHNY and CDR2 SVGAGI (reference sequence). CDR3 length equals 13 residues. Written as DNA, the CDR3 is TGTGCCAGCTCCCCCCTAGGGAGAGATGGCTACACCTTC. Protein sequence: CASSPLGRDGYTF.

The rearrangement joins TRBV11-2 to TRBJ2-3; D call uncertain. Trimming removed 0 bases at V and 5 bases at J, with 6 bases between. CDR1 and CDR2 (germline): SGHAT, FQNNGV. There are 13 residues in the CDR3. The CDR3 protein is CASSLDFGDTQYF. For the CDR3, the DNA is TGTGCCAGCAGCTTAGATTTCGGAGATACGCAGTATTTT.

This clone has more than one count but fewer than ten. The chain joins TRBV28 to TRBJ2-4; D might be TRBD1 (6 bases). V dropped 2 bases and J dropped 11 bases, with 16 bases sitting between them. The CDR3 runs 14 residues. Germline loops: CDR1 MDHEN, CDR2 SYDVKM. The CDR3 nucleotides read TGTGCCAGCAGTTTAAAAGCAGGGGTAAGGGTTCAGTACTTC. This codes for CASSLKAGVRVQYF.

This clone was seen a handful of times. The J gene is TRBJ1-2, the V gene TRBV20-1; 8 bases fit TRBD1. Losses at the gene ends were 6 bases for V and 8 bases for J; bases not matched to a gene: 5. This CDR3 contains 11 residues. Germline-derived CDR1 and CDR2 are DFQATT and SNEGSKA (reference sequence). The CDR3 region has the DNA TGCAGTGCCAGGGACAGGAGAGGCTACACCTTC. Protein: CSARDRRGYTF.

This clone occurred a few times. The rearrangement uses TRBV15 and TRBJ1-1; D may be TRBD1 (5 bases). The CDR3 has 17 residues. V lost 0 bases to trimming and J lost 1 base, with 15 bases between them. Germline V gene sequence: CDR1 LNHNV, CDR2 YYDKDF (reference sequence). CDR3: CATSREPPGLRNTEAFF. The CDR3 region has the DNA TGTGCCACCAGCAGAGAGCCTCCGGGACTCAGGAACACTGAAGCTTTCTTT.

V is TRBV7-2 and J is TRBJ2-1; D gene uncertain. This CDR3 has 15 residues. Germline-derived CDR1 and CDR2 are SGHTA and FQGNSA. V lost 2 bases and J lost 3, with 11 bases in between. The CDR3 loop reads CASSLSSVSYNEQFF. CDR3 DNA sequence: TGTGCCAGCAGCTTAAGCTCTGTAAGCTACAATGAGCAGTTCTTC.